Below are 5 T cell receptor beta chains sequenced from a single sample in a study of shared clonotypes between healthy human individuals. The assay was immunoSEQ multiplex PCR, and TCRdb's table has in-frame clones only and misses some. The data contain about 690,000 clones, about nine tenths of them singletons. The specimen was memory CD8+ T cells from PBMCs. Subset in this sample: CD45RO+ cells pooled with CCR7-negative TemRA cells. These receptors originate from a man aged 18 to 30 in good health. Some clones in this sample may be carry-over from other donors' samples.

The V gene is TRBV25-1, the J gene TRBJ2-3; no clear D. V lost 6 bases, J lost 2 bases, and 6 bases lay in between. CDR1 and CDR2 (germline): MGHDK, SYGVNS. This CDR3 spans 12 amino acids. CDR3 DNA sequence: TGTGCCAGCAGGACCCTCACAGATACGCAGTATTTT. Protein product: CASRTLTDTQYF.

This clone was detected once. This chain connects TRBV9 to TRBJ2-2; 7 nucleotides agree with TRBD1. The CDR3 is 12 residues long. Trimming at V came to 2 bases and at J to 8 bases, leaving 0 bases not matched to a gene. CDR1 SGDLS and CDR2 YYNGEE come from the germline V gene. CDR3 nucleotide sequence: TGTGCCAGCAGCGTGACAGGGGGGGAGCTGTTTTTT. Its protein product is CASSVTGGELFF. The variable domain in full, completed from reference TRBV9 and TRBJ2-2, reads DSGVTQTPKHLITATGQRVTLRCSPRSGDLSVYWYQQSLDQGLQFLIQYYNGEERAKGNILERFSAQQFPDLHSELNLSSLELGDSALYFCASSVTGGELFFGEGSRLTVL.

The chain's CDR3 is CASRGWDRYGYTF. CDR3 DNA sequence: TGTGCCAGCAGGGGATGGGACCGCTATGGCTACACCTTC. V is TRBV28 and J is TRBJ1-2; the D gene is possibly TRBD1 (5 bases). Germline assignment: CDR1 MDHEN and CDR2 SYDVKM. There are 13 residues in the CDR3. V shed 6 bases and J shed 4 bases, with 12 bases lying between them.

CDR3 residues: CASSEGVGSYNEQFF. CDR3 DNA sequence: TGCGCCAGCAGTGAGGGAGTGGGCTCCTACAATGAGCAGTTCTTC. The chain carries TRBV10-1 and TRBJ2-1; D ambiguous. CDR3 length: 15 residues. The germline CDR1 and CDR2 sequences are WNHNN and SYGVQD (reference sequence). V was clipped by 2 bases and J by 0 bases, with 8 bases between them.

About this clone itself: Different DNA sequences within this sample yield the same CDR3. This chain uses TRBV7-9 with TRBJ2-7; D may be TRBD1 or TRBD2 (6 bases each). The V gene's germline CDR1 is SEHNR and CDR2 FQNEAQ (reference sequence). V lost 1 base and J 4 bases, leaving 11 bases between the germline ends. This CDR3 contains 14 residues. The CDR3 reads CASSLGGASYEQYF. In DNA form, the CDR3 reads TGTGCCAGCAGCTTAGGGGGGGCCAGTTACGAGCAGTACTTC.